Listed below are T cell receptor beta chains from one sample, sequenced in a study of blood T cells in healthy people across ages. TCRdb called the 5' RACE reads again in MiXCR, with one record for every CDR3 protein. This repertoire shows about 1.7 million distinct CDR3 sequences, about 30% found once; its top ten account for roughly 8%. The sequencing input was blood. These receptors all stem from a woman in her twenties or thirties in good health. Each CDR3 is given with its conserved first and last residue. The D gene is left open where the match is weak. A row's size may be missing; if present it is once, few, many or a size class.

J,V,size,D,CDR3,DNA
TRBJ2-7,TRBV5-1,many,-,CASSSRTGTYEQYF,TGTGCCAGCTCGTCGAGGACTGGAACTTACGAGCAGTACTTC
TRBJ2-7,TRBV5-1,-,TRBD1,CASSRPGQGTNEQYF,TGCGCCAGCAGCCGGCCGGGACAGGGGACGAACGAGCAGTACTTC
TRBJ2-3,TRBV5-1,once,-,CASSLVTAGMDTQYF,TGCGCCAGCAGCTTGGTGACCGCGGGCATGGATACGCAGTATTTT
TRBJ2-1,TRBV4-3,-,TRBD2,CASSQVRTSASNEQFF,TGCGCCAGCAGCCAAGTTAGGACTAGCGCTTCCAATGAGCAGTTCTTC
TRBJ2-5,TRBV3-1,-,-,CASSQASGGGGETQYF,TGTGCCAGCAGCCAAGCTTCGGGGGGCGGGGGAGAGACCCAGTACTTC
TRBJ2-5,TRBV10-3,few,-,CAISESRASQETQYF,TGTGCCATCAGTGAGTCTCGTGCGTCCCAAGAGACCCAGTACTTC
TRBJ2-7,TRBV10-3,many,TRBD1,CAINQQGLPYEQYF,TGTGCCATCAACCAACAGGGGCTGCCCTACGAGCAGTACTTC
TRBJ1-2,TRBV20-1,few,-,CSSPAYSYGYTF,TGCAGCTCCCCAGCGTACAGCTATGGCTACACCTTC
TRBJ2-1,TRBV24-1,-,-,CATEAGNEQFF,TGTGCCACCGAGGCTGGGAATGAGCAGTTCTTC
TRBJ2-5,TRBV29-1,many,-,CSVTKGLQETQYF,TGCAGCGTTACAAAGGGGCTCCAAGAGACCCAGTACTTC
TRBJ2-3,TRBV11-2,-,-,CASSSLLGGAFSSTDTQYF,TGTGCCAGCAGCTCCCTCCTAGGGGGGGCGTTCTCTAGCACAGATACGCAGTATTTT
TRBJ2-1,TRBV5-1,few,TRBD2,CASRNQAGGQNEQFF,TGCGCCAGCAGAAACCAAGCGGGGGGGCAAAATGAGCAGTTCTTC
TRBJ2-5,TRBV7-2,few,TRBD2,CASSQLAGAIQETQYF,TGTGCCAGCAGCCAGCTAGCGGGAGCTATCCAAGAGACCCAGTACTTC
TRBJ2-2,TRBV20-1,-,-,CSAGGSDVGELFF,TGCAGTGCTGGGGGTTCTGACGTCGGGGAGCTGTTTTTT
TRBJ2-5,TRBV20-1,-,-,CSARDQLGEYGLETQYF,TGCAGTGCTAGAGATCAGTTGGGGGAGTATGGATTAGAGACCCAGTACTTC
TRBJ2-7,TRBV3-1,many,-,CASSQEEVGGSYEQYF,TGTGCCAGCAGCCAAGAGGAGGTGGGGGGATCCTACGAGCAGTACTTC
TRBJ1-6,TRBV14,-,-,CASRHRDPNSPLHF,TGTGCCAGCAGGCACAGGGACCCCAATTCACCCCTCCACTTT
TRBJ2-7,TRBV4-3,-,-,CASSQLRDAPSYEQYF,TGCGCCAGCAGCCAACTCCGGGACGCCCCCTCCTACGAGCAGTACTTC
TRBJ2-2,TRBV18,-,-,CASSSTFGNTGELFF,TGTGCCAGCTCATCAACATTTGGGAACACCGGGGAGCTGTTTTTT
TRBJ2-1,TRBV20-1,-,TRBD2,CSKRVGTSGSIEQFF,TGCAGTAAGAGGGTCGGGACTAGCGGGAGTATTGAGCAGTTCTTC
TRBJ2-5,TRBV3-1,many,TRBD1,CASSQGGTGKQYF,TGTGCCAGCAGCCAAGGTGGGACAGGGAAGCAGTACTTC
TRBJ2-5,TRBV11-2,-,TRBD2,CASSLGSGGTYQETQYF,TGTGCCAGCAGCTTAGGTAGCGGGGGCACTTATCAAGAGACCCAGTACTTC
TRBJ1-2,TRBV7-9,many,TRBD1,CASSPRTGASSNYGYTF,TGTGCCAGCAGCCCAAGGACAGGGGCGTCTTCTAACTATGGCTACACCTTC
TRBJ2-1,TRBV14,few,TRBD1,CASSREDRPGYNEQFF,TGTGCCAGCAGCCGAGAGGACAGGCCAGGATACAATGAGCAGTTCTTC
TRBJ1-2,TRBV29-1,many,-,CSVNGDYGYTF,TGCAGCGTTAATGGGGACTATGGCTACACCTTC
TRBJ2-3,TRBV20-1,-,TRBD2,CSAETSGGPISTQYF,TGCAGTGCAGAGACTAGCGGGGGCCCCATTAGTACGCAGTATTTT
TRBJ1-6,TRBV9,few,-,CASSASGRPLHF,TGTGCCAGCAGCGCCAGTGGGCGGCCCCTCCACTTT
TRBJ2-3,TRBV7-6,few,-,CASSPDVGDTQYF,TGTGCCAGCAGCCCAGACGTAGGAGATACGCAGTATTTT
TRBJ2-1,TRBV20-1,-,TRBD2,CSARHLAGDLNEQFF,TGCAGTGCTAGACACCTAGCGGGCGATTTAAATGAGCAGTTCTTC
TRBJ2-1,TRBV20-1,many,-,CSARVGTTYNEQFF,TGCAGTGCTAGAGTCGGGACCACTTACAATGAGCAGTTCTTC
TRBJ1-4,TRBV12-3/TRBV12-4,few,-,CASTSLNRLEKLFF,TGTGCCAGCACTTCACTGAACCGATTGGAAAAACTGTTTTTT
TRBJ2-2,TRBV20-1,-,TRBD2,CSAYGALRAGGFDTGELFF,TGCAGTGCTTACGGGGCCCTAAGAGCGGGGGGGTTCGACACCGGGGAGCTGTTTTTT
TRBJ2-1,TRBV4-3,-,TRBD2,CASSQLGLEWGGNEQFF,TGCGCCAGCAGCCAGCTGGGACTAGAATGGGGGGGGAATGAGCAGTTCTTC
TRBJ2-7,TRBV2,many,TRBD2,CASSVIAGGSPYEQYF,TGTGCCAGCAGTGTTATAGCGGGGGGCTCCCCCTACGAGCAGTACTTC
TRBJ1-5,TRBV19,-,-,CASSTQRGYQPQHF,TGTGCCAGTAGTACGCAAAGGGGATATCAGCCCCAGCATTTT
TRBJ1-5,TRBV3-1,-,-,CASSFMTNQPQHF,TGTGCCAGCAGCTTTATGACTAATCAGCCCCAGCATTTT
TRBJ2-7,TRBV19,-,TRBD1,CASNITGQGVRRGECEQYF,TGTGCCAGTAACATCACGGGACAGGGGGTTCGGCGGGGAGAATGCGAGCAGTACTTC
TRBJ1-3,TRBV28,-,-,CASNPSRGPGNTIYF,TGTGCCAGCAACCCTTCCCGGGGGCCTGGAAACACCATATATTTT
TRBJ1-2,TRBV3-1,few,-,CASSPSVGAGYTF,TGTGCCAGCAGCCCGTCCGTGGGGGCTGGCTACACCTTC
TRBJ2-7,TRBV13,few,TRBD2,CASSLWSSGSYEQYF,TGTGCCAGCAGCTTGTGGTCTAGCGGGAGCTACGAGCAGTACTTC
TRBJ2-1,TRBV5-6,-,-,CASSLRGGTNEQFF,TGTGCCAGCAGCCTCAGAGGGGGGACAAATGAGCAGTTCTTC